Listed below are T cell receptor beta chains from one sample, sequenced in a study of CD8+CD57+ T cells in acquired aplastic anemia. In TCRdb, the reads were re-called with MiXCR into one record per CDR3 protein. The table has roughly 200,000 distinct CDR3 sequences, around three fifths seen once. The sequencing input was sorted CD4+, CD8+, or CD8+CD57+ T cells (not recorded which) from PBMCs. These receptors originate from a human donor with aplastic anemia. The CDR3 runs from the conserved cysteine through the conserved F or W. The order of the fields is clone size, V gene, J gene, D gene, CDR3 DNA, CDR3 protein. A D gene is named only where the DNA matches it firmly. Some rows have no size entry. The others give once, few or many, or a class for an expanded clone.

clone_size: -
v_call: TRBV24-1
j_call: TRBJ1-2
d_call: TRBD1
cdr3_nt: TGTGCCACCAGTGATGGAACAGGGGGGTCCTATGGCTACACCTTC
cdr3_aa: CATSDGTGGSYGYTF

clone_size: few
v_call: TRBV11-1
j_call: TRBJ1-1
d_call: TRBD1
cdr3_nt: TGTGCCAGCGCCAGGCAGGGGGCGTTAGTCGCTGAAGCTTTCTTT
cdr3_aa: CASARQGALVAEAFF

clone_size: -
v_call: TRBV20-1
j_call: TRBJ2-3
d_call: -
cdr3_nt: TGCAGTGTTCTCACTGGGGAAACGCAGTATTTT
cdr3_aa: CSVLTGETQYF

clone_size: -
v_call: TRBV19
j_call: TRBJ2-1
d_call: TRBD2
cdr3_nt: TGTGCCAGTAGTGGGCTGGGACTAGCGAACTCCTACAATGAGCAGTTCTTC
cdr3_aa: CASSGLGLANSYNEQFF

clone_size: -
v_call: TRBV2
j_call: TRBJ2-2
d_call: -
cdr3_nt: TGTGCCAGCAGTGTAACGGGGGACACCGGGGAGCTGTTTTTT
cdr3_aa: CASSVTGDTGELFF

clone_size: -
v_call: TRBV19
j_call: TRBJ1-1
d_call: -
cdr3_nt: TGTGCCAGTAGTCTCCTAGACGGGAACACTGAAGCTTTCTTT
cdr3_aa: CASSLLDGNTEAFF

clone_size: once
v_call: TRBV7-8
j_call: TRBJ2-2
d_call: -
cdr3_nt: TGTGCCAGCAGCCGACCCAAGCCGCTGACCGGGGAGCTGTTTTTT
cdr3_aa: CASSRPKPLTGELFF

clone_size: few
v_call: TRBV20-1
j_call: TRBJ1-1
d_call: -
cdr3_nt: TGCAGTGCTACCGAAGGCACAGCGAACACTGAAGCTTTCTTT
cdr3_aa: CSATEGTANTEAFF

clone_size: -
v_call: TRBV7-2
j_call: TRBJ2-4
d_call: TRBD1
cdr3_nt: TGTGCCAGCAGCCCAAGGACAGGGGAATTCCAGTACTTC
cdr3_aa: CASSPRTGEFQYF

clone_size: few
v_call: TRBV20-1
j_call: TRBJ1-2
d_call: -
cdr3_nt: TGCAGTGCGGGGGGGGCCTATGGCTACACCTTC
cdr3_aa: CSAGGAYGYTF

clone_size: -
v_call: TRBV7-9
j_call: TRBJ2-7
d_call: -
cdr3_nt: TGTGCCAGCAGCTTAGCAGTCGCGCTCTACGAGCAGTACTTC
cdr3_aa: CASSLAVALYEQYF

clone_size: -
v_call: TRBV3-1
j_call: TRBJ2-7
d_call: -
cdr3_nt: TGTGCCAGCAGCTTCAACAGTAGGGAGCGGTACTTC
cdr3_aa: CASSFNSRERYF

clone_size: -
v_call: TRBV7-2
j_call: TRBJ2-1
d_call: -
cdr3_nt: TGTGCCAGCAGCTTACCTACACGGAATGAGCAGTTCTTC
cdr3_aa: CASSLPTRNEQFF

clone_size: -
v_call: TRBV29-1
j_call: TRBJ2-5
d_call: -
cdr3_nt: TGCAGCGTGGTTCGGCTGGGGGGAGAGACCCAGTACTTC
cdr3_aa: CSVVRLGGETQYF

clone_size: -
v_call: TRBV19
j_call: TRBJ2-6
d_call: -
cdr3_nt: TGTGCCAGTACCCCAATTCTGGGTCTCTCCTCTGGGGCCAACGTCCTGACTTTC
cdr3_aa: CASTPILGLSSGANVLTF

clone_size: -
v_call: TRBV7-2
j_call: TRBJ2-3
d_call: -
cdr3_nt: TGTGCCAGCAGCTTGGAGCGTTCCGTCCAGTATTTT
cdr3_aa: CASSLERSVQYF

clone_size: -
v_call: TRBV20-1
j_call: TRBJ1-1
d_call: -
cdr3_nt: TGCAGTGCTAGAGAAGCAGAGGGTTCGAGCACTGAAGCTTTCTTT
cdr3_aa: CSAREAEGSSTEAFF

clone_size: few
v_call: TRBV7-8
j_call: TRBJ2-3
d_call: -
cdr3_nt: TGTGCCAGCAGCTTAGAGGGCCAAAGGACAGATACGCAGTATTTT
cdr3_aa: CASSLEGQRTDTQYF

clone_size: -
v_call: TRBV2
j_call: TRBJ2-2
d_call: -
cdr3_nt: TGTGCCAGCAGTTCCGGGCAGGGCGCGTGGGCCGGGGAGCTGTTTTTT
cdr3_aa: CASSSGQGAWAGELFF

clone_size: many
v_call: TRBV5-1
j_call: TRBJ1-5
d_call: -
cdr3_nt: TGCGCCAGCAGCTCGGACCGCAATCAGCCCCAGCATTTT
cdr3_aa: CASSSDRNQPQHF

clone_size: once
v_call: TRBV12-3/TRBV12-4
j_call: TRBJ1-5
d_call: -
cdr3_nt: TGTGCCAGCACCATCTCCGGGGCTTCTAGCAATCAGCCCCAGCATTTT
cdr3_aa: CASTISGASSNQPQHF

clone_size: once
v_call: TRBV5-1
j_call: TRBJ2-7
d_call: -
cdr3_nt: TGCGCCAGCAGCTCCCTGGCAGGGCAGGCCTACGACCAGTACTTC
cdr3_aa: CASSSLAGQAYDQYF

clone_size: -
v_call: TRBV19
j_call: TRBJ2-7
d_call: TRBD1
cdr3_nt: TGTGCCAGTATGAGACAGGGGGCCCACGAGCAGTACTTC
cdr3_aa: CASMRQGAHEQYF

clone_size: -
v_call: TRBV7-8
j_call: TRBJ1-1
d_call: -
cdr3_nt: TGTGCCAGCAGCTTAGCAGTAACGCCGCATAGCACTGAAGCTTTCTTT
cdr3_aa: CASSLAVTPHSTEAFF

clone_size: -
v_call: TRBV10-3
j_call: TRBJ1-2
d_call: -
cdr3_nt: TGTGCCATCTCGGCACAGACCACTAGCGGCTACACCTTC
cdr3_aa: CAISAQTTSGYTF

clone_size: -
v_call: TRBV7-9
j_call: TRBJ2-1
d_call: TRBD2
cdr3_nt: TGTGCCAGCAGCTTAATAGCGGGGGCCTACAATGAGCAGTTCTTC
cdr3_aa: CASSLIAGAYNEQFF

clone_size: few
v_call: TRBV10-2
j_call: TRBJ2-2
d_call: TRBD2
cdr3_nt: TGCGCCAGCAGGACGGCGGGGGGGCAGAACACCGGGGAGCTGTTTTTT
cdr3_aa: CASRTAGGQNTGELFF